This T cell receptor beta chain was recorded in a study of CD8+CD57+ T cells in acquired aplastic anemia. General observations from the study: Statistical testing detected no significant gap in CD8+ Simpson's diversity between patients and controls.

The V and J ends lost 7 bases and 5 bases respectively, with 11 bases between them. The germline V gene has CDR1 SNHLY and CDR2 FYNNEI. CDR3 length equals 12 residues. It was genomic DNA that served as the template for profiling TCR beta VDJ and CDR3. TCRdb reprocessed the reads with MiXCR, giving one entry per CDR3 protein. The data contain 100,000 to 130,000 distinct CDR3 sequences, 40% to 65% of them singletons. A word on this clonotype: Antigen unknown.

The rearrangement uses TRBV2 and TRBJ2-5; no clear D gene. The clonotype comes from a human donor in good health, serving as a control. The sequenced material came from sorted CD4+, CD8+, or CD8+CD57+ T cells (not recorded which) from PBMCs. CDR3 sequence (DNA): TGTGCCAGCAATGGATATAGGGAGACCCAGTACTTC. Amino acid sequence: CASNGYRETQYF.